The source of this T cell receptor (beta chain) is a study of cytomegalovirus exposure and HLA in healthy donors. Study results and limitations: A later analysis found most CMV-associated TCR beta chains apparently HLA-restricted. Listed as cytomegalovirus-associated were over 150 TCR beta chains.

The CDR3 is 16 residues long. The J segment lost 6 bases and the V segment lost 0 bases, leaving 8 bases of the junction unmatched. Germline CDR1 is SGHTA and CDR2 is FQGNSA. It was with 60 Vbeta and 13 Jbeta primers that the PCR ran. The data were produced by immunoSEQ multiplex PCR, yet TCRdb's version contains in-frame clones alone and is incomplete. The sample records about 160,000 clones, 82% being singletons. With respect to this clone: The target antigen is unknown.

At sampling all donors were nominally healthy, likely with unrecorded immune exposures. The chain recombines TRBV7-2 with TRBJ2-5; 9 bases agree with TRBD1. Sequencing was done on a sample of PBMCs. The origin of this receptor is a girl aged 10-17 years in good health and CMV-seropositive. CDR3 DNA: TGTGCCAGCAGCTTAGCGGTCCAGGGACAGGGTCAGACCCAGTACTTC. Its translation: CASSLAVQGQGQTQYF.